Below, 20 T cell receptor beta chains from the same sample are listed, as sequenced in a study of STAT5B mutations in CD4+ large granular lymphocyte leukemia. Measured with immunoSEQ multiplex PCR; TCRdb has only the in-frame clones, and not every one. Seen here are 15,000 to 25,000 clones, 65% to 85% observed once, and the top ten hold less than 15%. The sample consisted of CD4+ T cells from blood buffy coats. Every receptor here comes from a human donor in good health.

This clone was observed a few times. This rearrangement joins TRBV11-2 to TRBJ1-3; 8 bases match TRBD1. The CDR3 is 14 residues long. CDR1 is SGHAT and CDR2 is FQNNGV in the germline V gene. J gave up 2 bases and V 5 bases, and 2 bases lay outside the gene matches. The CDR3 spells CASSATGAGNTIYF. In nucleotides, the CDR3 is TGTGCCAGCAGCGCGACAGGGGCTGGAAACACCATATATTTT.

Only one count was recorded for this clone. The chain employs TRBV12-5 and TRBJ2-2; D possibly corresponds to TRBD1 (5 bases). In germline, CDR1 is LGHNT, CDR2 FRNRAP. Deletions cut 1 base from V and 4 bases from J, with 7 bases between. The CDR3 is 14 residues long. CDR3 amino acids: CASGLAGSTGELFF. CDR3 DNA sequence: TGTGCTAGTGGTTTGGCAGGGTCCACCGGGGAGCTGTTTTTT.

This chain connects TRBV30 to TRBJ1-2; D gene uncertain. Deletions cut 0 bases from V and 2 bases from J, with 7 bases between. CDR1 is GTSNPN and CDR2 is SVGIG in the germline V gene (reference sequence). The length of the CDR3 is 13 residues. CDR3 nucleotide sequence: TGTGCCTGGAGTGTACAAACGAACTATGGCTACACCTTC. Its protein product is CAWSVQTNYGYTF. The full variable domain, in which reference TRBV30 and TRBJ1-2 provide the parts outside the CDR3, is SQTIHQWPATLVQPVGSPLSLECTVEGTSNPNLYWYRQAAGRGLQLLFYSVGIGQISSEVPQNLSASRPQDRQFILSSKKLLLSDSGFYLCAWSVQTNYGYTFGSGTRLTVV.

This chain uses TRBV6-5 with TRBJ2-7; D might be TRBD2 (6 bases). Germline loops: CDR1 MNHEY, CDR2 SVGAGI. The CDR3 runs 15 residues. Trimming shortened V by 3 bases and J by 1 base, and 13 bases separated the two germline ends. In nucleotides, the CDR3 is TGTGCCAGCAGTTATGGAGGGTCGGGATCCTACGAGCAGTACTTC. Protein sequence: CASSYGGSGSYEQYF.

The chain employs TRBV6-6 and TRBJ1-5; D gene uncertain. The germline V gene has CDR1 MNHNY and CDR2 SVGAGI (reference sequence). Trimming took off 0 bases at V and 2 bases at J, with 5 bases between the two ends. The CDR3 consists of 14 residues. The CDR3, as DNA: TGTGCCAGCAGTTACTCCACAGGCAATCAGCCCCAGCATTTT. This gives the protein CASSYSTGNQPQHF.

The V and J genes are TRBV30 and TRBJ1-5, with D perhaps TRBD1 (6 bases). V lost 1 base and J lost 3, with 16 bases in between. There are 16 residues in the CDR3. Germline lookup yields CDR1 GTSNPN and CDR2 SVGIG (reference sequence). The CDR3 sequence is CAWSGGGRVLNQPQHF. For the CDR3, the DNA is TGTGCCTGGAGTGGGGGGGGCAGGGTCCTCAATCAGCCCCAGCATTTT.

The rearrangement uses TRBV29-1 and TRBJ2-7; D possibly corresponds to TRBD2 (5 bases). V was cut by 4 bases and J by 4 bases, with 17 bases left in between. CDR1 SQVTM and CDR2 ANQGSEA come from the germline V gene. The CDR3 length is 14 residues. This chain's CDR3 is CSVVGSGNRYEQYF. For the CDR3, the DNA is TGCAGCGTTGTAGGATCCGGGAATCGGTACGAGCAGTACTTC.

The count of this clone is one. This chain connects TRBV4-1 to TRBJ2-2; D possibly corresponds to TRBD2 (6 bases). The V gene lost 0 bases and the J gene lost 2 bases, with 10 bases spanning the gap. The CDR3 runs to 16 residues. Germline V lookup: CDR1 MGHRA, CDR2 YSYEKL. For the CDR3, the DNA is TGCGCCAGCAGCCAAGAGGCGGGGAAAAACACCGGGGAGCTGTTTTTT. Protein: CASSQEAGKNTGELFF.

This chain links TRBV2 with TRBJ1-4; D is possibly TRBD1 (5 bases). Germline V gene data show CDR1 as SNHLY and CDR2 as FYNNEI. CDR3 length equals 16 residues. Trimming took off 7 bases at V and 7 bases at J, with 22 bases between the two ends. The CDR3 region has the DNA TGTGCCAGCACGATAAGCAATGTCCCGAGGGGTGAAAAACTGTTTTTT. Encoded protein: CASTISNVPRGEKLFF.

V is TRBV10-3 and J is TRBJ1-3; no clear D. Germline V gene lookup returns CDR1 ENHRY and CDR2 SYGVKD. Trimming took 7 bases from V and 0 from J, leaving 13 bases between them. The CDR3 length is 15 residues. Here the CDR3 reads CAITNSVGSGNTIYF. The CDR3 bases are TGTGCCATCACTAATTCAGTGGGCTCTGGAAACACCATATATTTT.

CDR3 sequence: CAWSVRPKSGNTIYF. CDR3 nucleotide sequence: TGTGCCTGGAGTGTAAGGCCGAAAAGCGGAAACACCATATATTTT. This chain uses TRBV30 with TRBJ1-3; D not certain. The CDR3 totals 15 residues. Per the germline V gene, CDR1 is GTSNPN and CDR2 is SVGIG (reference sequence). V was shortened by 0 bases and J by 4 bases, with 13 bases between the two germline ends.

The CDR3 nucleotides are TGTGCCAGCATGGGACTAGCAGGGGACCAGTTCTTC. Encoded protein: CASMGLAGDQFF. V usage is TRBV28 and J usage is TRBJ2-1; 9 bases line up with TRBD2. The CDR3 contains 12 residues. With V trimmed by 7 bases and J by 13 bases, 8 bases remained unmatched. Germline V lookup: CDR1 MDHEN, CDR2 SYDVKM.

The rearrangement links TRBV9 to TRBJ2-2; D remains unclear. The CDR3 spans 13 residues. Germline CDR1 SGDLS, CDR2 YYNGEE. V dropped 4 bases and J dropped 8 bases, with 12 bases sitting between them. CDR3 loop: CASSLTLWGELFF. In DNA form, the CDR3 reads TGTGCCAGCAGCCTAACCTTGTGGGGGGAGCTGTTTTTT.

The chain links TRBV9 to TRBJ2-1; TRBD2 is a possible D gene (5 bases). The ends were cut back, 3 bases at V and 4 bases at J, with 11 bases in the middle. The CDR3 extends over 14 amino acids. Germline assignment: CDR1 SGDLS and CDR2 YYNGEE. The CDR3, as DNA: TGTGCCAGCAGCGAAGCCGGGGTATACAATGAGCAGTTCTTC. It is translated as CASSEAGVYNEQFF.

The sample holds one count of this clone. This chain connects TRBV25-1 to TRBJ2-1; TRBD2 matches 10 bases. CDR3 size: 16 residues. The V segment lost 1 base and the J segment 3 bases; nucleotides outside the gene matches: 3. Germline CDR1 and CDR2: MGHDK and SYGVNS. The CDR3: CASSESIAGGYNEQFF. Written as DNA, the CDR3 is TGTGCCAGCAGTGAATCTATAGCGGGAGGCTACAATGAGCAGTTCTTC.

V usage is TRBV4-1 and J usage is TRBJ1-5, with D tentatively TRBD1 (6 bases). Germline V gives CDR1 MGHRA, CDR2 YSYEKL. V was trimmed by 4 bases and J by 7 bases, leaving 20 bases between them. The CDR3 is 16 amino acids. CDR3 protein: CASSRDGGSMGQPQHF. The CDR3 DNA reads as TGCGCCAGCAGCCGGGACGGGGGCAGTATGGGACAGCCCCAGCATTTT.

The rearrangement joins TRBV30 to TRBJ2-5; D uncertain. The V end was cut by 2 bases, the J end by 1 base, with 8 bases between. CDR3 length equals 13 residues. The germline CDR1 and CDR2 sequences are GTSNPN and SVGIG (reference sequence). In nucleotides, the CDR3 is TGTGCCTGGAGTCCGTGGGGCCAAGAGACCCAGTACTTC. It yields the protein CAWSPWGQETQYF.

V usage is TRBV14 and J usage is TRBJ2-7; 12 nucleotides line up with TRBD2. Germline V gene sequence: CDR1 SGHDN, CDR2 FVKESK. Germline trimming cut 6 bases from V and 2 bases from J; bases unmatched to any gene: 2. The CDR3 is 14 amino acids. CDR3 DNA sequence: TGTGCCAGCAGGCGGACTAGCGGGGCCTACGAGCAGTACTTC. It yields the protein CASRRTSGAYEQYF. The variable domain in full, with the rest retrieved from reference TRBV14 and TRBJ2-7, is EAGVTQFPSHSVIEKGQTVTLRCDPISGHDNLYWYRRVMGKEIKFLLHFVKESKQDESGMPNNRFLAERTGGTYSTLKVQPAELEDSGVYFCASRRTSGAYEQYFGPGTRLTVT.

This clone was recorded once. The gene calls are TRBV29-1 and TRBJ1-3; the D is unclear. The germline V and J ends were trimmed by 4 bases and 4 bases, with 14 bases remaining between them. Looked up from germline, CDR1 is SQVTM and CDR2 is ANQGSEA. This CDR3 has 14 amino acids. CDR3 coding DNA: TGCAGCGTTGTCTGGGCCGCCGCCGGAAACACCATATATTTT. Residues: CSVVWAAAGNTIYF.

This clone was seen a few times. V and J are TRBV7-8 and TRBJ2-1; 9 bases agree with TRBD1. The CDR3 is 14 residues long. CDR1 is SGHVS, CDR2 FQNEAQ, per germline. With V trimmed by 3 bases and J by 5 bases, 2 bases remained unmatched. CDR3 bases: TGTGCCAGCAGCTTCCGGACAGGGGACAATGAGCAGTTCTTC. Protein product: CASSFRTGDNEQFF.